This T cell receptor (beta chain) was obtained from a study of tumor-infiltrating lymphocytes in primary liver carcinoma. Notes on the study in general: Being bulk and unsorted, samples allowed no CD4+ and CD8+ repertoire comparison.

cDNA specific to TCR beta was made from roughly 500 ng of total RNA, with a constant-region primer employed for priming. Library construction for TCR beta comprised three nested multiplex PCR rounds performed with slightly modified ARM-PCR. In the first two PCR rounds, TRBV1-TRBV30 forward primers were paired with a C-beta reverse primer, and each round lasted approximately 10 cycles. TCRdb passed the multiplex PCR reads through MiXCR, listing each CDR3 protein once. The table has about 320,000 distinct CDR3 sequences, 55% to 65% seen once; the top ten hold about 8.4%. As regards this clonotype: No antigen is known for it.

Germline DNA was also extracted, with blood RNA taken from unsorted whole blood. The CDR3 consists of 14 residues. Germline assignment: CDR1 MGHRA and CDR2 YSYEKL. V was pared by 2 bases and J by 2 bases, with 9 bases between. This sequence originates from a man aged 40-50 years with primary liver carcinoma and hepatitis B virus infection. The V and J genes are TRBV4-1 and TRBJ2-5; a possible D gene is TRBD1 (6 bases). What was sequenced was peripheral blood. The CDR3 spells CASSQFGQQETQYF. DNA for the CDR3: TGCGCCAGCAGCCAATTCGGACAGCAAGAGACCCAGTACTTC.